This passage covers 5 T cell receptor beta chains from one sample sequenced in a study of blood T cell repertoires in COVID-19. This table comes from immunoSEQ multiplex PCR, and its TCRdb copy is limited to in-frame clones, with some not included. This sample carries nearly 250,000 clones, approximately 84% of them seen once, and the ten largest clones take around 1.9%. The source material was peripheral blood. These receptors were taken from a woman of 80 years or more with acute or convalescent COVID-19.

The chain carries TRBV9 and TRBJ1-4; tentative D call: TRBD1 (6 bases). The CDR3 extends over 15 amino acids. From germline, CDR1 is SGDLS and CDR2 YYNGEE. Trimming cost V 1 base and J 1 base, with 8 bases left between them. CDR3 amino acids: CASSVTQGTNEKLFF. The CDR3 bases are TGTGCCAGCAGCGTAACACAGGGAACTAATGAAAAACTGTTTTTT.

V usage is TRBV6-5 and J usage is TRBJ2-3; D is perhaps TRBD2 (6 bases). Trimming removed 5 bases from V and 5 bases from J, with 14 bases in between. CDR3 length equals 14 residues. CDR1 MNHEY and CDR2 SVGAGI come from the germline V gene. The CDR3 coding sequence is TGTGCCAGCAGTCGACAGCCCGGGGGAGATACGCAGTATTTT. Translating gives CASSRQPGGDTQYF.

The rearrangement links TRBV6-5 to TRBJ1-1, with TRBD1 as a possible D gene (6 bases). Germline loops: CDR1 MNHEY, CDR2 SVGAGI. V was pared by 7 bases and J by 2 bases, with 17 bases between. The CDR3 sequence is 15 residues long. The CDR3 coding sequence is TGTGCCAGCATCAAAGGGGGTGGGGGTAACACTGAAGCTTTCTTT. Translated: CASIKGGGGNTEAFF.

The J gene is TRBJ1-1, the V gene TRBV5-4, with TRBD1 matching over 11 bases. From germline, CDR1 is SGHNT and CDR2 YYREEE (reference sequence). J gave up 1 base and V 2 bases, and 7 bases lay outside the gene matches. The CDR3 loop spans 17 amino acids. The CDR3 coding sequence is TGTGCCAGCAGCTTCCGGGACAGGGGGTTTTCGAACACTGAAGCTTTCTTT. Translated: CASSFRDRGFSNTEAFF.

The chain employs TRBV28 and TRBJ2-7; a possible D gene is TRBD2 (5 bases). The CDR3 is made up of 14 amino acids. Trimming took 4 bases from V and 4 from J, leaving 14 bases between them. Germline V gene data show CDR1 as MDHEN and CDR2 as SYDVKM. CDR3 amino acids: CASSSRELGYEQYF. Here the CDR3 DNA reads TGTGCCAGCAGTTCGAGGGAACTCGGATACGAGCAGTACTTC.